Following are 2 T cell receptor beta chains from one sample sequenced in a study of regulatory T cells in long-lasting Graves disease. iRepertoire HTBI primers and Arm-PCR of CDR3 regions built TCR beta libraries. TCRdb re-derived calls from the multiplex PCR reads in MiXCR, one entry per CDR3 protein. The sample consists of about 220,000 distinct CDR3 sequences, roughly 19% of them appearing once. Time point denoted: newly diagnosed GD, antithyroid drugs for less than 3 months. Construction of the TCR library relied on RNA isolated from PBMCs. These data were likewise used in another study, on T cells in Graves' hyperthyroidism and ophthalmopathy.

The sequencing used peripheral blood mononuclear cells (PBMCs), collected at new diagnosis, from a patient treated with antithyroid drugs. The receptors derive from a woman under 40 with Graves disease.

This clonotype showed up many times. The V call is TRBV6-1, the J call TRBJ2-7; D perhaps matches TRBD1 (6 bases). CDR3 size: 14 residues. CDR1 is MNHNS, CDR2 SASEGT, per germline. Trimming removed 6 bases at V and 3 bases at J, with 15 bases between. CDR3 region: CASSQFRDNYEQYF. CDR3 DNA: TGTGCCAGCAGCCAATTCCGGGACAACTACGAGCAGTACTTC.

Concerning this clonotype: A read error likely explains this, since a far larger clone differs by one base. V gene TRBV6-1 combines with J gene TRBJ2-7; 10 nucleotides align to TRBD2. Germline loops: CDR1 MNHNS, CDR2 SASEGT. The V segment lost 6 bases and the J segment 0 bases; nucleotides outside the gene matches: 11. The CDR3 runs 17 residues. CDR3 nucleotide sequence: TGTGCCAGCAGCCCCCCGGGACTAGCGACCAGCTCCTACGAGCAGTACTTC. Its protein is CASSPPGLATSSYEQYF.